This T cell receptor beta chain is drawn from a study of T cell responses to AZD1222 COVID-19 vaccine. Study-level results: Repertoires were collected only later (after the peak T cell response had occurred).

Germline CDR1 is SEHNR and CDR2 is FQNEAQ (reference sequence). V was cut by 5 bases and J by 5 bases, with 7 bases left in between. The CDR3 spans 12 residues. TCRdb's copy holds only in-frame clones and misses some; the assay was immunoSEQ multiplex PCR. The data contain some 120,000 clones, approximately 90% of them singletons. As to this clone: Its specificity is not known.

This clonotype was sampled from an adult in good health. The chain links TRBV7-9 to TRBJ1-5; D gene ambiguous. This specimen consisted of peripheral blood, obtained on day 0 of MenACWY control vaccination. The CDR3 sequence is CASSTGDQPQHF. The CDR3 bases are TGTGCCAGCAGCACCGGTGATCAGCCCCAGCATTTT.